This T cell receptor (beta chain) was documented in a study of human T cells and chemical hapten exposure. In germline, CDR1 is MDHEN, CDR2 SYDVKM. This CDR3 region has 12 residues. TCRdb re-called the RACE reads through MiXCR, storing one row per CDR3 protein. The table records 190,000 or so distinct CDR3 sequences, around 30% of them present only once. The study, taken as a whole, reports: PT1 expanded TCR numbers tracked positively with patch test score.

Note on this clonotype: Its antigen is not identified.

Time point reported: pre-sensitization, week 0. Treatment meaning: therapeutic diphenylcyclopropenone sensitization with weekly scalp DPC. The receptor was derived from a woman aged 25 to 45 with alopecia areata. Some clones in this sample may be carry-over from other donors' samples. The chain employs TRBV28 and TRBJ2-3; 8 bases agree with TRBD1. The starting material was whole blood, obtained in connection with sensitization to the hapten diphenylcyclopropenone (DPC). The CDR3: CSTGESTDTQYF. The CDR3 nucleotides are TGTTCGACAGGGGAAAGCACAGATACGCAGTATTTT.